This passage covers 17 T cell receptor beta chains from one sample sequenced in a study of blood T cell repertoires in COVID-19. Data came from immunoSEQ multiplex PCR; TCRdb stores just in-frame clones and leaves some out. The table includes 65,000 to 85,000 clones, 80% to 95% detected once. The source material was peripheral blood. These receptor sequences come from a human donor in a cohort sampled during active COVID-19.

This chain connects TRBV19 to TRBJ1-1; D is perhaps TRBD1 (6 bases). CDR1 is LNHDA, CDR2 SQIVND, per germline (reference sequence). Trimming cost V 5 bases and J 1 base, with 11 bases left between them. The CDR3 consists of 14 residues. For the CDR3, the DNA is TGTGCCAGTAGTCCGGGACAACGGAACACTGAAGCTTTCTTT. This translates into CASSPGQRNTEAFF.

V gene TRBV5-6 combines with J gene TRBJ1-3; D unclear. The germline V gene encodes CDR1 SGHDT and CDR2 YYEEEE. Trimming removed 2 bases from V and 2 bases from J, with 2 bases in between. The CDR3 length is 12 residues. The CDR3 spells CASSFTGNTIYF. CDR3 nucleotides: TGTGCCAGCAGCTTTACTGGAAACACCATATATTTT.

This chain links TRBV28 with TRBJ2-2, with TRBD1 matching over 11 bases. The CDR3 totals 18 residues. Unmatched junction bases numbered 12, after V lost 7 bases and J lost 2 bases. Germline V gene lookup returns CDR1 MDHEN and CDR2 SYDVKM. CDR3 DNA: TGTGCCAGCAAGTGGGGACAGGGGGTACTGGTCAACACCGGGGAGCTGTTTTTT. Translating gives CASKWGQGVLVNTGELFF.

The chain links TRBV27 to TRBJ1-5, with TRBD1 matching over 8 bases. The J segment lost 6 bases and the V segment lost 0 bases, leaving 4 bases of the junction unmatched. Germline V gene lookup returns CDR1 MNHEY and CDR2 SMNVEV (reference sequence). The CDR3 spans 15 residues. Here the CDR3 reads CASSLSWTGFQPQHF. The CDR3 nucleotides are TGTGCCAGCAGTTTATCGTGGACAGGGTTTCAGCCCCAGCATTTT.

The rearrangement joins TRBV10-3 to TRBJ1-4, with 7 nucleotides matching TRBD1. The CDR3 runs to 15 residues. The ends lost 0 bases at V and 4 bases at J; junction bases unmatched: 2. Per the germline V gene, CDR1 is ENHRY and CDR2 is SYGVKD. DNA of the CDR3: TGTGCCATCAGTGAGTCGACAGGGCGTAATGAAAAACTGTTTTTT. It yields the protein CAISESTGRNEKLFF.

The J gene is TRBJ2-6, the V gene TRBV2, with D hard to call. The CDR3 covers 15 residues. The V and J ends lost 6 bases and 0 bases respectively, with 9 bases between them. Per germline, CDR1 SNHLY and CDR2 FYNNEI. The CDR3 DNA is TGTGCCAGCAGGTTGGTGAGCTCTGGGGCCAACGTCCTGACTTTC. It specifies CASRLVSSGANVLTF.

The genes are TRBV28 and TRBJ2-7; 8 bases are shared with TRBD2. With V trimmed by 5 bases and J by 0 bases, 12 bases remained unmatched. CDR1 MDHEN and CDR2 SYDVKM come from the germline V gene. This CDR3 has 17 residues. As DNA, the CDR3 is TGTGCCAGCAGTGCACCCCTCTTGCGGGGGGCCTCCTACGAGCAGTACTTC. Translation gives CASSAPLLRGASYEQYF.

The V call is TRBV5-1, the J call TRBJ2-3, with TRBD2 as a possible D gene (6 bases). The CDR3 runs to 16 residues. V gave up 0 bases and J gave up 4 bases, with 15 bases separating them. Per the germline V gene, CDR1 is SGHRS and CDR2 is YFSETQ. CDR3 sequence (DNA): TGCGCCAGCAGCTTGGCCGCGGGCGGGGTCTCAGATACGCAGTATTTT. It codes for CASSLAAGGVSDTQYF. Complete variable domain (other parts from reference TRBV5-1 and TRBJ2-3): KAGVTQTPRYLIKTRGQQVTLSCSPISGHRSVSWYQQTPGQGLQFLFEYFSETQRNKGNFPGRFSGRQFSNSRSEMNVSTLELGDSALYLCASSLAAGGVSDTQYFGPGTRLTVL.

The rearrangement joins TRBV5-4 to TRBJ1-2, with 8 bases lining up with TRBD1. The ends lost 3 bases at V and 2 bases at J; junction bases unmatched: 6. Germline values: CDR1 SGHNT, CDR2 YYREEE (reference sequence). This CDR3 has 15 residues. The CDR3 loop reads CASSSKDRANYGYTF. The CDR3 coding sequence is TGTGCCAGCAGCTCAAAGGACAGGGCGAACTATGGCTACACCTTC.

This chain links TRBV3-1 (or the pseudogene TRBV3-2) with TRBJ1-3, with no clear D. The CDR3 spans 14 residues. Germline V gene lookup returns CDR1 LGHDT and CDR2 YNNKEL (reference sequence). V gave up 2 bases and J gave up 0 bases, with 5 bases separating them. Here the CDR3 reads CASSQIVSGNTIYF. For the CDR3, the DNA is TGTGCCAGCAGCCAAATAGTCTCTGGAAACACCATATATTTT.

The rearrangement links TRBV27 to TRBJ1-6, with TRBD1 identical over 8 bases. CDR3 length equals 17 residues. V dropped 2 bases and J dropped 2; count of bases not matched to a gene: 5. The germline gives CDR1 MNHEY, CDR2 SMNVEV (reference sequence). CDR3 DNA sequence: TGTGCCAGCAGTTTAGTTGGACAGGGCGCCTATAATTCACCCCTCCACTTT. This translates into CASSLVGQGAYNSPLHF.

The chain links TRBV15 to TRBJ2-2; the D gene is possibly TRBD1 (6 bases). Germline-derived CDR1 and CDR2 are LNHNV and YYDKDF (reference sequence). The CDR3 loop spans 19 amino acids. Trimming pared 1 base from V and 4 bases from J, leaving 22 bases between. Here the CDR3 DNA reads TGTGCCACCAGCAGAGGTCGGGGAAGGACTTCACAGGGCACCGGGGAGCTGTTTTTT. Translated, it gives CATSRGRGRTSQGTGELFF.

This rearrangement joins TRBV12-5 to TRBJ2-5; no clear D. This CDR3 has 14 residues. Germline-derived CDR1 and CDR2 are LGHNT and FRNRAP. The V end lost 1 base, the J end lost 3 bases, and 9 bases lay between the germline ends. The CDR3 region has the DNA TGTGCTAGTGGTTTGGGTCTAGGAAAAGAGACCCAGTACTTC. Translating it yields CASGLGLGKETQYF.

The chain joins TRBV11-2 to TRBJ2-3; TRBD1 matches at 9 bases. Trimming at V came to 5 bases and at J to 0 bases, leaving 3 bases not matched to a gene. Germline CDR1 reads SGHAT; CDR2 reads FQNNGV. The CDR3 contains 15 residues. The CDR3 spells CASSPGQGSTDTQYF. CDR3 coding DNA: TGTGCCAGCAGCCCAGGACAGGGGAGCACAGATACGCAGTATTTT.

This clone was seen once. The chain employs TRBV27 and TRBJ2-7, with 10 bases that match TRBD1. Trimming removed 5 bases from V and 3 bases from J; junction bases left unmatched: 4. Germline CDR1 and CDR2: MNHEY and SMNVEV (reference sequence). The CDR3 extends over 14 amino acids. CDR3 DNA: TGTGCCAGCAGTGCCGGGACAGGGGACTACGAGCAGTACTTC. Translating gives CASSAGTGDYEQYF.

V is TRBV5-1 and J is TRBJ2-1; weak D call: TRBD2 (6 bases). The CDR3 loop spans 13 amino acids. Germline assignment: CDR1 SGHRS and CDR2 YFSETQ. Trimming took 2 bases from V and 5 from J, leaving 8 bases between them. CDR3 nucleotide sequence: TGCGCCAGCAGCTTCGGGGGAAACAATGAGCAGTTCTTC. Its translation is CASSFGGNNEQFF.

The chain uses TRBV2 and TRBJ2-1; 9 positions match TRBD2. With 7 bases clipped from V and 9 bases from J, the junction kept 10 bases outside the gene matches. The CDR3 is made up of 14 amino acids. Germline CDR1 and CDR2: SNHLY and FYNNEI. CDR3 nucleotides: TGTGCCAGCAAGCAGGGACTAGCCGGTGGTGAGCAGTTCTTC. Translated, it gives CASKQGLAGGEQFF.